This note documents a single T cell receptor beta chain sequence. Antigen: not known. The record originates from a study of T cell responses to AZD1222 COVID-19 vaccine. CDR1 and CDR2 (germline): SGHAT, FQDESV (reference sequence). V gave up 2 bases and J gave up 4 bases, with 8 bases separating them. The length of the CDR3 is 13 residues. TCRdb keeps only in-frame clones here, not all; method: immunoSEQ multiplex PCR. The sample records roughly 140,000 clones, about nine tenths being singletons. The study's findings and limits: The sample set comprised mostly white British donors with more females, and clonal diversity was possibly underestimated. No repertoire was sampled before or during the peak T cell response, only after it. Only five or six AZD1222 recipients were seropositive at baseline. Spike was spanned by vaccine-associated CD4 TCRs, with dominance at 160-218 and 743-854.

This receptor was obtained from an adult in good health. Here the sequenced sample was peripheral blood, taken on day 0 of AZD1222 vaccination. The V and J genes are TRBV11-1 and TRBJ1-1, with D maybe TRBD1 (5 bases). This CDR3 reads CASSLMGTTEAFF. The DNA for the CDR3 is TGTGCCAGCAGCTTAATGGGGACCACTGAAGCTTTCTTT.